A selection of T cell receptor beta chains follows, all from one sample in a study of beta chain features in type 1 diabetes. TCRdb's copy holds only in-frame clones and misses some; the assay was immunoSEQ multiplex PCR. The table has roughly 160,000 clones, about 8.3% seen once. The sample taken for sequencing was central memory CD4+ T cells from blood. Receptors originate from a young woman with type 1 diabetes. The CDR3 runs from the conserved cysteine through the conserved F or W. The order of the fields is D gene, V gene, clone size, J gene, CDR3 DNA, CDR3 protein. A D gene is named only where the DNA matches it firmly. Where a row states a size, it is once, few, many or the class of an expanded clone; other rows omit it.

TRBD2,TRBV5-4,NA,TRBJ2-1,TGTGCCAGCAGCTTAAGGTCGGGGGGAGGCGATGAGCAGTTCTTC,CASSLRSGGGDEQFF
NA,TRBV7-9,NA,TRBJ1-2,TGTGCCAGCAGCTTAGCAATGCGGTATGGCTACACCTTC,CASSLAMRYGYTF
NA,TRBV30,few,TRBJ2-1,TGTGCCTGGAGTATGACCTATGGGCATGAGCAGTTCTTC,CAWSMTYGHEQFF
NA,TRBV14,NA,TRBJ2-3,TGTGCCAGCAGCCAAGAATCTGCAGATACGCAGTATTTT,CASSQESADTQYF
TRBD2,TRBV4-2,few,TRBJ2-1,TGTGCCAGCAGCCTCTCTAGCGGGAACAATGAGCAGTTCTTC,CASSLSSGNNEQFF
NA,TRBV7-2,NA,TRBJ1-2,TGTGCCAGCAGCTTCCCTGGGAGGCGGAACTATGGCTACACCTTC,CASSFPGRRNYGYTF
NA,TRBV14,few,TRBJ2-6,TGTGCCAGCAGCCCGACAGGTTCCCACCCCGGGGCCAACGTCCTGACTTTC,CASSPTGSHPGANVLTF
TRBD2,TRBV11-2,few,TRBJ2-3,TGTGCCAGCAGCTGGACTAGCGGGAGTATTAATACGCAGTATTTT,CASSWTSGSINTQYF
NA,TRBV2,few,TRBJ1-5,TGTGCCAGCAAGGCAGGGTTCGCTCAGCCCCAGCATTTT,CASKAGFAQPQHF
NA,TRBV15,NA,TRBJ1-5,TGTGCCACCAGCCCTGGGACTCCGAATCAGCCCCAGCATTTT,CATSPGTPNQPQHF
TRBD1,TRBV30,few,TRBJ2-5,TGTGCCAGACGAACGGCAGGGGGTGGAGAGACCCAGTACTTC,CARRTAGGGETQYF
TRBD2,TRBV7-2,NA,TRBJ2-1,TGTGCCAGCAGCTTGTTTTCTAGCGGGAGGCGCTCCTACAATGAGCAGTTCTTC,CASSLFSSGRRSYNEQFF
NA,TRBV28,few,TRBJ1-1,TGTGCCAGCAGCCTCAGCCAGGGTCCTGAAGCTTTCTTT,CASSLSQGPEAFF
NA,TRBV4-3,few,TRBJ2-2,TGCGCCAGCAGCCAAGATGTGTACAGGGTGGGCGGGGAGCTGTTTTTT,CASSQDVYRVGGELFF
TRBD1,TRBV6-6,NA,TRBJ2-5,TGTGCCAGCAGGAACAGGGGGCTAGAGACCCAGTACTTC,CASRNRGLETQYF
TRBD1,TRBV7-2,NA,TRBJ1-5,TGTGCCAGCAGCACAGGGGGGATTAATCAGCCCCAGCATTTT,CASSTGGINQPQHF
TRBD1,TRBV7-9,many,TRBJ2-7,TGTGCCAGCAGCTTAGGGACAGGGAGATACGAGCAGTACTTC,CASSLGTGRYEQYF